The rows below give T cell receptor beta chains drawn from one sample of a study of follicular helper T cells after annual influenza vaccination. Data came from immunoSEQ multiplex PCR; TCRdb stores just in-frame clones and leaves some out. Among 6,500 to 7,000 clones, almost 85% were seen once, and the ten largest hold roughly 1.3%. This sample comprised CXCR5- memory CD4+ T cells sorted from blood, obtained 7 days after influenza vaccination. The receptors were gathered from an adult who received the influenza vaccine. The CDR3 runs from the conserved cysteine through the conserved F or W. D genes are given only for firm matches. The size field is filled for only some rows; it gives once, few, many or a size class.

D	size	V	J	CDR3	DNA
.	.	TRBV12-5	TRBJ2-3	CASGLGLSSTDTQYF	TGTGCTAGTGGTTTGGGACTGTCTAGCACAGATACGCAGTATTTT
TRBD1	.	TRBV28	TRBJ1-4	CASTTGTGSEKLFF	TGTGCCAGCACCACCGGGACAGGGAGCGAAAAACTGTTTTTT
.	.	TRBV19	TRBJ2-5	CASSISAGKGGETQYF	TGTGCCAGTAGTATAAGTGCAGGCAAGGGCGGAGAGACCCAGTACTTC
TRBD2	.	TRBV28	TRBJ2-7	CASSKGGSTYEQYF	TGTGCCAGCAGTAAGGGAGGGTCAACCTACGAGCAGTACTTC
.	few	TRBV27	TRBJ1-5	CASSLSNGQPQHF	TGTGCCAGCAGTTTATCGAATGGCCAGCCCCAGCATTTT
TRBD2	.	TRBV6-1	TRBJ2-3	CATVAGDTDTQYF	TGTGCCACCGTCGCGGGGGACACAGATACGCAGTATTTT
.	.	TRBV5-6	TRBJ2-7	CASSPSLGSYEQYF	TGTGCCAGCAGCCCCTCTTTGGGTTCCTACGAGCAGTACTTC
.	.	TRBV7-6	TRBJ2-2	CASRNRDTAGELFF	TGTGCCAGCAGGAACAGGGATACCGCCGGGGAGCTGTTTTTT
.	.	TRBV5-1	TRBJ2-1	CASSSPQGLEQFF	TGCGCCAGCAGCTCGCCCCAGGGGCTCGAGCAGTTCTTC
.	.	TRBV6-1	TRBJ1-1	CASSDPAYTEAFF	TGTGCCAGCAGTGATCCGGCCTACACTGAAGCTTTCTTT
.	.	TRBV28	TRBJ1-4	CASSHGQTATNEKLFF	TGTGCCAGCAGCCATGGACAGACTGCAACTAATGAAAAACTGTTTTTT
TRBD2	.	TRBV5-1	TRBJ2-6	CASSLTGLASPGANVLTF	TGCGCCAGCAGCTTGACGGGACTAGCATCCCCCGGGGCCAACGTCCTGACTTTC
.	.	TRBV5-5	TRBJ1-6	CASSSPGRDSPLHF	TGTGCCAGCAGCTCCCCGGGCCGGGATTCACCCCTCCACTTT
.	.	TRBV14	TRBJ2-5	CASSQGGGKETQYF	TGTGCCAGCAGCCAAGGTGGCGGGAAAGAGACCCAGTACTTC
.	.	TRBV20-1	TRBJ1-1	CSASPQLIAFF	TGCAGTGCTAGTCCACAGCTTATAGCTTTCTTT
TRBD1	.	TRBV9	TRBJ2-7	CASSEGTVNEQYF	TGTGCCAGCAGCGAGGGGACAGTCAACGAGCAGTACTTC
.	.	TRBV2	TRBJ2-5	CASSEAERYQETQYF	TGTGCCAGCAGTGAAGCAGAACGGTACCAAGAGACCCAGTACTTC
.	.	TRBV28	TRBJ1-5	CASSWGSGNQPQHF	TGTGCCAGCAGTTGGGGGAGTGGCAATCAGCCCCAGCATTTT
TRBD1	.	TRBV5-1	TRBJ2-7	CASSLQGQGMGEQYF	TGCGCCAGCAGCTTGCAGGGACAGGGGATGGGCGAGCAGTACTTC
.	.	TRBV19	TRBJ1-2	CASSDGVAYGYTF	TGTGCCAGTAGTGACGGAGTTGCCTATGGCTACACCTTC
.	once	TRBV2	TRBJ2-4	CASSVRENIQYF	TGTGCCAGCAGTGTTCGGGAAAACATTCAGTACTTC
TRBD1	.	TRBV2	TRBJ2-6	CASSKTGTGLIGANVLTF	TGTGCCAGCAGCAAAACCGGGACAGGGTTGATTGGGGCCAACGTCCTGACTTTC
.	.	TRBV18	TRBJ2-5	CASSPPSLRRQETQYF	TGTGCCAGCTCACCACCCTCCTTGAGGAGACAAGAGACCCAGTACTTC
.	.	TRBV19	TRBJ1-1	CASSNSAENTEAFF	TGTGCCAGCAGTAACTCGGCGGAGAACACTGAAGCTTTCTTT
TRBD2	.	TRBV5-1	TRBJ2-5	CASSLAPSGGISGETQYF	TGCGCCAGCAGCTTGGCCCCCAGCGGGGGAATTTCTGGGGAGACCCAGTACTTC
.	.	TRBV6-6	TRBJ1-5	CASSVNRANGNQPQHF	TGTGCCAGCAGTGTAAATAGGGCTAACGGCAATCAGCCCCAGCATTTT
.	.	TRBV28	TRBJ2-6	CASSRTHSGANVLTF	TGTGCCAGCAGTCGAACCCACTCTGGGGCCAACGTCCTGACTTTC
TRBD2	.	TRBV7-7	TRBJ2-3	CASSTTSGSDTQYF	TGTGCCAGCAGCACAACTAGCGGATCAGATACGCAGTATTTT
TRBD2	.	TRBV4-1	TRBJ2-4	CASSHVAGGGNIQYF	TGCGCCAGCAGCCACGTAGCGGGAGGAGGGAACATTCAGTACTTC
.	.	TRBV5-6	TRBJ2-3	CASSSRGYAQYF	TGTGCCAGCAGCTCCAGGGGTTATGCGCAGTATTTT
.	.	TRBV6-1	TRBJ2-3	CASTEGAEAGTQYF	TGTGCCAGCACCGAAGGGGCGGAAGCGGGTACGCAGTATTTT
TRBD2	.	TRBV15	TRBJ2-1	CATSRPGPGGNEQFF	TGTGCCACCAGCAGACCAGGTCCGGGAGGGAATGAGCAGTTCTTC
.	.	TRBV29-1	TRBJ2-5	CSAVPNQETQYF	TGCAGCGCCGTCCCAAACCAAGAGACCCAGTACTTC
.	.	TRBV2	TRBJ2-3	CASSLAESWSGTQYF	TGTGCCAGCAGTTTGGCGGAGAGTTGGTCGGGTACGCAGTATTTT
.	.	TRBV28	TRBJ1-3	CASTPGPGLSSGNTIYF	TGTGCCAGCACCCCGGGCCCAGGGCTTAGCTCTGGAAACACCATATATTTT
.	.	TRBV27	TRBJ1-4	CASMGTGNEKLFF	TGTGCCAGCATGGGGACGGGGAATGAAAAACTGTTTTTT
.	few	TRBV5-1	TRBJ2-7	CASSPGLDSYEQYF	TGCGCCAGCAGCCCCGGCCTAGACAGTTACGAGCAGTACTTC
.	.	TRBV7-2	TRBJ2-7	CASSLTPLGYEQYF	TGTGCCAGCAGCTTAACCCCTTTGGGGTACGAGCAGTACTTC
.	.	TRBV19	TRBJ2-3	CASSVGPVTDTQYF	TGTGCCAGTAGTGTAGGACCCGTAACAGATACGCAGTATTTT
TRBD1	.	TRBV5-5	TRBJ2-2	CASSLHRGTGELFF	TGTGCCAGCAGCTTGCACAGGGGCACCGGGGAGCTGTTTTTT
TRBD2	.	TRBV9	TRBJ2-3	CASSLTTSGSTDTQYF	TGTGCCAGCAGCTTGACGACTAGCGGGAGTACAGATACGCAGTATTTT
TRBD2	.	TRBV28	TRBJ2-1	CASSLAGGPGNEQFF	TGTGCCAGCAGCCTAGCGGGGGGGCCTGGCAATGAGCAGTTCTTC
.	.	TRBV7-8	TRBJ1-1	CASSLDSNTEAFF	TGTGCCAGCAGCTTAGACAGCAACACTGAAGCTTTCTTT
TRBD1	.	TRBV5-6	TRBJ1-6	CASSIRTGGNSPLHF	TGTGCCAGCAGCATACGGACAGGGGGGAATTCACCCCTCCACTTT
.	.	TRBV19	TRBJ2-7	CASSGRSYEQYF	TGTGCCAGTAGTGGCCGCTCCTACGAGCAGTACTTC
TRBD1	.	TRBV6-6	TRBJ1-1	CASSIQGFAEAFF	TGTGCCAGCAGCATACAGGGGTTCGCTGAAGCTTTCTTT
.	.	TRBV21-1	TRBJ2-6	CASSNDQGVLSGANVLTF	TGTGCCAGCAGCAATGATCAGGGTGTCCTCTCTGGGGCCAACGTCCTGACTTTC
.	.	TRBV28	TRBJ1-1	CASTSIGEGYTEAFF	TGTGCCAGCACCTCCATCGGGGAGGGCTACACTGAAGCTTTCTTT
TRBD1	once	TRBV2	TRBJ1-5	CASSGQGYQPQHF	TGTGCCAGCAGCGGACAGGGATACCAGCCCCAGCATTTT
.	few	TRBV28	TRBJ2-7	CAVGAGNRFYEQYF	TGTGCCGTAGGGGCAGGGAATCGCTTCTACGAGCAGTACTTC
TRBD1	.	TRBV19	TRBJ1-3	CATTGQGLGNTIYF	TGTGCCACCACGGGACAGGGATTAGGAAACACCATATATTTT
TRBD1	once	TRBV4-1	TRBJ1-1	CASSLLITGGTMNTEAFF	TGCGCCAGCAGCCTACTCATAACAGGGGGAACCATGAACACTGAAGCTTTCTTT
TRBD1	few	TRBV6-1	TRBJ1-2	CASSEERGQNYGYTF	TGTGCCAGCAGTGAAGAGAGGGGGCAGAACTATGGCTACACCTTC
TRBD2	few	TRBV6-6	TRBJ2-7	CASTSTSGRSEQYF	TGTGCCAGCACCTCGACTAGCGGGAGGAGTGAGCAGTACTTC